Listed below are T cell receptor beta chains from one sample, sequenced in a study of T cell repertoires in cytomegalovirus infection. TCRdb analysed the reads with MiXCR anew, one entry per CDR3 protein. The repertoire includes around 430,000 distinct CDR3 sequences, roughly 43% of them detected once, and about two fifths sits in the top ten. These receptors lack a known antigen. Sequences were derived from cultured PBMCs, sampled from culture after CMV antigen stimulation. The source is a human donor in good health (CMV status not recorded). Some clones in this sample may be carry-over from other donors' samples. Each CDR3 is given with its conserved first and last residue. A D gene is named only where the DNA matches it firmly. The size entry is marked missing in some rows and otherwise reads once, few, many or a size class.

TRBJ2-1	NA	TRBD1	TRBV6-1	CASRMTGDQWGSYNEQFF	TGTGCCAGCAGAATGACAGGGGACCAGTGGGGCTCCTACAATGAGCAGTTCTTC
TRBJ2-5	few	TRBD2	TRBV7-2	CASSAQSGRATETQYF	TGTGCCAGCAGCGCCCAGAGCGGGAGGGCCACAGAGACCCAGTACTTC
TRBJ2-3	NA	NA	TRBV6-1	CASSELTYITDTQYF	TGTGCCAGCAGTGAGTTAACATACATCACAGATACGCAGTATTTT
TRBJ1-1	many	NA	TRBV19	CASSIDRLEAFF	TGTGCCAGTAGTATAGATCGTCTCGAAGCTTTCTTT
TRBJ2-7	NA	NA	TRBV10-2	CASGVNEQYF	TGCGCCAGCGGGGTAAACGAGCAGTACTTC
TRBJ1-5	few	NA	TRBV12-3/TRBV12-4	CASSLQGPPGDPQHF	TGTGCCAGCAGTTTACAGGGTCCTCCGGGGGATCCCCAGCATTTT
TRBJ1-4	once	NA	TRBV6-1	CASSEIDRDRITNEKLFF	TGTGCCAGCAGTGAGATAGACCGCGATCGGATAACTAATGAAAAACTGTTTTTT
TRBJ2-1	NA	NA	TRBV3-1	CASSPQGPFEQFF	TGTGCCAGCAGCCCCCAGGGGCCGTTTGAGCAGTTCTTC
TRBJ1-2	NA	NA	TRBV2	CASSEGGTIYGYTF	TGTGCCAGCAGTGAAGGGGGCACGATCTATGGCTACACCTTC
TRBJ1-4	few	NA	TRBV5-4	CASSLRGSNEKLFF	TGTGCCAGCAGCTTACGAGGCAGCAATGAAAAACTGTTTTTT
TRBJ1-1	NA	NA	TRBV28	CASSPGGPGGEAFF	TGTGCCAGCAGCCCCGGGGGTCCCGGGGGGGAAGCTTTCTTT
TRBJ2-3	once	TRBD1	TRBV5-4	CASSRDRGLYTQYF	TGTGCCAGCAGCCGGGACAGGGGTTTATATACGCAGTATTTT
TRBJ2-7	many	NA	TRBV7-2	CASSWTDLGYEQYF	TGTGCCAGCAGCTGGACCGATCTCGGCTACGAGCAGTACTTC
TRBJ1-2	few	NA	TRBV12-3/TRBV12-4	CASSLAGDTPNYGYTF	TGTGCCAGCAGTCTTGCAGGAGACACCCCGAACTATGGCTACACCTTC
TRBJ2-1	few	NA	TRBV18	CASSPARTGEQFF	TGTGCCAGCTCACCAGCCCGTACTGGTGAGCAGTTCTTC
TRBJ1-2	NA	NA	TRBV7-9	CASSLRTGSPGYTF	TGTGCCAGCAGCCTAAGAACAGGGTCCCCTGGCTACACCTTC
TRBJ2-5	once	NA	TRBV6-5	CASSGGTRQETQYF	TGTGCCAGCAGTGGTGGGACAAGACAAGAGACCCAGTACTTC
TRBJ1-3	NA	NA	TRBV7-2	CASSVRDGLGNTIYF	TGTGCCAGCAGCGTACGGGACGGGCTAGGAAACACCATATATTTT
TRBJ1-3	few	NA	TRBV7-2	CASSYAADSGNTIYF	TGTGCCAGCAGCTACGCCGCGGACTCTGGAAACACCATATATTTT
TRBJ2-7	NA	TRBD2	TRBV6-1	CASRVRGDYEQYF	TGTGCCAGCAGGGTTCGGGGGGACTACGAGCAGTACTTC
TRBJ2-7	NA	NA	TRBV6-1	CASSEGEQYF	TGTGCCAGCAGTGAAGGCGAGCAGTACTTC
TRBJ2-5	once	NA	TRBV5-1	CASSPPLDSDSQETQYF	TGCGCCAGCAGCCCACCTCTGGACAGCGATTCCCAAGAGACCCAGTACTTC
TRBJ2-5	NA	NA	TRBV4-3	CASSQSIQGQETQYF	TGCGCCAGCAGCCAGTCGATTCAGGGCCAAGAGACCCAGTACTTC
TRBJ2-1	NA	NA	TRBV20-1	CSAGRGDWRRNEQFF	TGCAGTGCGGGCAGGGGGGATTGGCGACGTAATGAGCAGTTCTTC
TRBJ1-5	NA	TRBD1	TRBV5-6	CASSLAWDRGGSNQPQHF	TGTGCCAGCAGCTTGGCCTGGGACAGGGGAGGTAGCAATCAGCCCCAGCATTTT
TRBJ2-7	NA	NA	TRBV4-3	CASSQEYTGPPEQYF	TGCGCCAGCAGCCAAGAGTATACAGGGCCCCCCGAGCAGTACTTC
TRBJ2-6	NA	TRBD1	TRBV7-6	CASSLVGPGQAGSGANVLTF	TGTGCCAGCAGCCTAGTGGGTCCGGGACAGGCCGGCTCTGGGGCCAACGTCCTGACTTTC
TRBJ1-2	NA	TRBD1	TRBV3-1	CASSPRTGSYGYTF	TGTGCCAGCAGCCCGCGGACAGGGTCCTATGGCTACACCTTC
TRBJ2-5	many	NA	TRBV7-9	CASSSRTAGETQYF	TGTGCCAGCAGCTCGCGGACGGCGGGAGAGACCCAGTACTTC
TRBJ1-6	NA	TRBD1	TRBV7-4	CASSSVTGGGSPLHF	TGTGCCAGCAGCTCAGTAACAGGGGGAGGTTCACCCCTCCACTTT
TRBJ1-6	few	NA	TRBV7-2	CASSLASLLGGSPLHF	TGTGCCAGCAGCTTAGCCAGCCTTTTGGGTGGTTCACCCCTCCACTTT
TRBJ2-7	NA	TRBD2	TRBV19	CASSSGTSSYEQYF	TGTGCCAGTAGTTCCGGGACTAGCTCCTACGAGCAGTACTTC
TRBJ2-3	NA	TRBD1	TRBV2	CASNQGWTGGFTDTQYF	TGTGCCAGCAACCAGGGTTGGACAGGGGGCTTCACAGATACGCAGTATTTT
TRBJ2-2	NA	NA	TRBV6-1	CASSSQGQNTGELFF	TGTGCCAGCAGTTCGCAGGGGCAGAACACCGGGGAGCTGTTTTTT
TRBJ1-4	few	NA	TRBV28	CASSLAPSTNEKLFF	TGTGCCAGCAGTTTAGCCCCATCAACTAATGAAAAACTGTTTTTT
TRBJ1-3	NA	NA	TRBV10-3	CAISEEGNTIYF	TGTGCCATCAGTGAGGAGGGAAACACCATATATTTT
TRBJ2-2	NA	TRBD1	TRBV28	CASSLGPGTGVTGELFF	TGTGCCAGCAGTTTGGGTCCCGGGACAGGGGTCACCGGGGAGCTGTTTTTT
TRBJ2-5	NA	TRBD2	TRBV20-1	CSAGLAWETQYF	TGCAGTGCTGGACTAGCGTGGGAGACCCAGTACTTC
TRBJ2-1	NA	TRBD2	TRBV10-3	CAISLAGGPSEQFF	TGTGCCATCAGCCTAGCGGGGGGGCCCAGTGAGCAGTTCTTC
TRBJ2-7	few	NA	TRBV7-6	CASRPNQAARSYEQYF	TGTGCCAGCAGACCTAACCAAGCCGCGCGCTCCTACGAGCAGTACTTC
TRBJ1-1	NA	NA	TRBV12-5	CASGRGGGTEAFF	TGTGCTAGTGGTCGAGGGGGTGGCACTGAAGCTTTCTTT
TRBJ2-3	many	NA	TRBV7-2	CASSLGAYTDTQYF	TGTGCCAGCAGCTTAGGTGCCTACACAGATACGCAGTATTTT
TRBJ1-2	few	NA	TRBV5-4	CASSLGIGDAAYGYTF	TGTGCCAGCAGCTTGGGAATTGGGGACGCTGCCTATGGCTACACCTTC
TRBJ2-5	few	TRBD1	TRBV7-8	CASSLDLAGGPQETQYF	TGTGCCAGCAGCTTAGATCTAGCAGGGGGCCCCCAAGAGACCCAGTACTTC
TRBJ2-2	NA	NA	TRBV12-3/TRBV12-4	CASSFGDPRTASSGELFF	TGTGCCAGCAGTTTTGGGGACCCACGGACTGCTAGTTCAGGGGAGCTGTTTTTT
TRBJ2-3	NA	TRBD1	TRBV12-3/TRBV12-4	CASSIWDRESTDTQYF	TGTGCCAGCAGTATCTGGGACAGGGAGAGCACAGATACGCAGTATTTT
TRBJ1-4	many	NA	TRBV7-2	CASSLYQGDEKLFF	TGTGCCAGCAGCTTATACCAGGGTGATGAAAAACTGTTTTTT
TRBJ1-5	few	NA	TRBV7-2	CASSRGFGNQPQHF	TGTGCCAGCAGCAGGGGGTTTGGCAATCAGCCCCAGCATTTT
TRBJ1-6	few	NA	TRBV10-3	CAIRGQGSSPLHF	TGTGCCATCAGGGGCCAGGGCAGTTCACCCCTCCACTTT
TRBJ2-7	NA	NA	TRBV5-3	CASSLATAVSYEQYF	TGTGCCAGCAGCTTGGCGACAGCGGTCTCCTACGAGCAGTACTTC
TRBJ1-5	NA	NA	TRBV7-2	CASSLKGQYGQPQHF	TGTGCCAGCAGCTTAAAAGGGCAATACGGTCAGCCCCAGCATTTT
TRBJ2-1	NA	TRBD2	TRBV30	CAWSVRWLAGNLPYNEQFF	TGTGCCTGGAGTGTGAGGTGGCTAGCGGGCAACTTGCCTTACAATGAGCAGTTCTTC
TRBJ2-7	NA	TRBD2	TRBV7-2	CASSLGMGAAGGF	TGTGCCAGCAGCTTAGGAATGGGAGCAGCGGGAGGGTTC
TRBJ2-1	NA	TRBD2	TRBV12-3/TRBV12-4	CASSLAAGVYNEQFF	TGTGCCAGCAGTTTGGCGGCGGGGGTGTACAATGAGCAGTTCTTC
TRBJ2-1	NA	TRBD2	TRBV6-8	CASSRGLAGHNEQFF	TGTGCCAGCAGCCGCGGACTAGCGGGGCACAATGAGCAGTTCTTC
TRBJ1-4	NA	NA	TRBV6-1	CASSGQGGREKLFF	TGTGCCAGCAGTGGCCAGGGTGGGCGGGAAAAACTGTTTTTT
TRBJ2-7	NA	NA	TRBV5-5	CASSRQLHEQYF	TGTGCCAGCAGCCGCCAGTTGCACGAGCAGTACTTC
TRBJ2-3	few	TRBD2	TRBV7-2	CASSPTGSGGGRAQYF	TGTGCCAGCAGCCCCACAGGATCGGGGGGGGGGCGGGCGCAGTATTTT
TRBJ2-7	few	NA	TRBV12-3/TRBV12-4	CASSATGYEQYF	TGTGCCAGCAGTGCTACGGGGTACGAGCAGTACTTC